The subject of this entry is one T cell receptor beta chain. A multiplex PCR was run with 60 Vbeta primers and 13 Jbeta primers. Method: immunoSEQ multiplex PCR; TCRdb's copy keeps in-frame clones and lacks some. This sample's table reports approximately 72,000 clones. This entry belongs to a study of cytomegalovirus exposure and HLA in healthy donors. This CDR3 spans 14 amino acids. V shed 2 bases and J shed 4 bases, with 12 bases lying between them. The V call is TRBV23-1, the J call TRBJ2-7, with D unresolved. TRBV23-1 falls under the ORF class, with uncertain function. This sequence originates from a man in his forties in good health and CMV-seronegative. Sequencing input: PBMCs. The CDR3: CASSQRSVWYEQYF. For the CDR3, the DNA is TGCGCCAGCAGTCAACGTAGTGTTTGGTACGAGCAGTACTTC.